These T cell receptor beta chains were read from a single sample in a study of long-term antiretroviral therapy in people with HIV. Measured with immunoSEQ multiplex PCR; TCRdb has only the in-frame clones, and not every one. This table has fewer than 55,000 clones, more than 90% appearing once. The material was unsorted PBMCs, obtained 3.7 years after starting antiretroviral therapy. The receptor set was obtained from a woman aged 50 to 60 with HIV. Each CDR3 is given with its conserved first and last residue. The order of the fields is J gene, V gene, D gene, clone size, CDR3 protein, CDR3 DNA. D genes are given only for firm matches. Clone size is given for some rows only: seen once, a few or many times, or a class if the clone is expanded.

J: TRBJ2-2; V: TRBV5-1; D: TRBD1; size: .; CDR3: CASSSGTGLMNTGELFF; DNA: TGCGCCAGCAGCTCTGGGACAGGTTTAATGAACACCGGGGAGCTGTTTTTT
J: TRBJ2-1; V: TRBV18; D: .; size: .; CDR3: CASSPPGPEGNEQFF; DNA: TGTGCCAGCTCACCACCGGGACCAGAAGGAAATGAGCAGTTCTTC
J: TRBJ1-3; V: TRBV10-3; D: .; size: .; CDR3: CAISESLQTGSGNTIYF; DNA: TGTGCCATCAGTGAGTCTCTACAGACAGGCTCTGGAAACACCATATATTTT
J: TRBJ2-1; V: TRBV11-3; D: .; size: .; CDR3: CASSLDVGNEQFF; DNA: TGTGCCAGCAGCTTAGATGTGGGCAATGAGCAGTTCTTC
J: TRBJ1-3; V: TRBV9; D: .; size: .; CDR3: CASSVSGSGNTIYF; DNA: TGTGCCAGCAGCGTATCCGGCTCTGGAAACACCATATATTTT
J: TRBJ1-2; V: TRBV5-6; D: .; size: .; CDR3: CASSLRGGNHYGYTF; DNA: TGTGCCAGCAGCTTGAGGGGTGGCAATCACTATGGCTACACCTTC
J: TRBJ2-7; V: TRBV5-5; D: .; size: .; CDR3: CASSLRRGSEQYF; DNA: TGTGCCAGCAGCTTGCGACGAGGGAGCGAGCAGTACTTC
J: TRBJ1-5; V: TRBV4-1; D: .; size: once; CDR3: CASSPREGMNNQPQHF; DNA: TGCGCCAGCAGCCCCCGGGAGGGGATGAACAATCAGCCCCAGCATTTT
J: TRBJ1-4; V: TRBV25-1; D: .; size: .; CDR3: CASSARGATNEKLFF; DNA: TGTGCCAGCAGTGCCCGGGGGGCAACTAATGAAAAACTGTTTTTT
J: TRBJ1-1; V: TRBV19; D: TRBD1; size: .; CDR3: CASVPGQYESEAFF; DNA: TGTGCCAGTGTCCCGGGACAGTATGAGTCTGAAGCTTTCTTT
J: TRBJ2-2; V: TRBV30; D: .; size: .; CDR3: CAWSEGTGELFF; DNA: TGTGCCTGGAGTGAGGGTACCGGGGAGCTGTTTTTT
J: TRBJ1-2; V: TRBV25-1; D: TRBD1; size: .; CDR3: CASSGRDRGSGGYTF; DNA: TGTGCCAGCAGTGGCCGGGACAGGGGATCTGGAGGCTACACCTTC
J: TRBJ1-1; V: TRBV7-8; D: .; size: .; CDR3: CASSLTAEAFF; DNA: TGTGCCAGCAGCTTAACGGCAGAAGCTTTCTTT
J: TRBJ1-3; V: TRBV13; D: .; size: once; CDR3: CASSFLASSGNTIYF; DNA: TGTGCCAGCAGCTTTCTAGCAAGCTCTGGAAACACCATATATTTT
J: TRBJ1-1; V: TRBV2; D: TRBD1; size: .; CDR3: CASTQTGVNTEAFF; DNA: TGTGCCAGCACCCAGACAGGGGTAAACACTGAAGCTTTCTTT
J: TRBJ1-2; V: TRBV7-6; D: TRBD1; size: .; CDR3: CASSGRRGPPRGYTF; DNA: TGTGCCAGCAGCGGACGAAGGGGGCCGCCTCGGGGCTACACCTTC
J: TRBJ2-2; V: TRBV4-2; D: TRBD2; size: once; CDR3: CASSQVQRGFGGELFF; DNA: TGTGCCAGCAGCCAAGTACAGCGGGGCTTCGGCGGGGAGCTGTTTTTT
J: TRBJ1-5; V: TRBV27; D: .; size: .; CDR3: CASSLSGGRVNQPQHF; DNA: TGTGCCAGCAGTTTATCTGGTGGACGAGTAAATCAGCCCCAGCATTTT
J: TRBJ1-5; V: TRBV28; D: .; size: .; CDR3: CASTQSNQPQHF; DNA: TGTGCCAGCACACAGAGCAATCAGCCCCAGCATTTT
J: TRBJ1-1; V: TRBV29-1; D: .; size: .; CDR3: CSVEGQRMNTEAFF; DNA: TGCAGCGTTGAAGGACAGAGAATGAACACTGAAGCTTTCTTT
J: TRBJ2-2; V: TRBV30; D: .; size: .; CDR3: CAWRIRDLVIGELFF; DNA: TGTGCCTGGAGGATCCGGGACTTAGTGATCGGGGAGCTGTTTTTT
J: TRBJ2-1; V: TRBV5-4; D: .; size: once; CDR3: CASSLAGLDYNEQFF; DNA: TGTGCCAGCAGCTTGGCTGGCCTCGACTACAATGAGCAGTTCTTC
J: TRBJ2-6; V: TRBV4-2; D: .; size: once; CDR3: CASSSGLLDISGANVLTF; DNA: TGTGCCAGCAGTTCGGGCCTACTTGATATCTCTGGGGCCAACGTCCTGACTTTC